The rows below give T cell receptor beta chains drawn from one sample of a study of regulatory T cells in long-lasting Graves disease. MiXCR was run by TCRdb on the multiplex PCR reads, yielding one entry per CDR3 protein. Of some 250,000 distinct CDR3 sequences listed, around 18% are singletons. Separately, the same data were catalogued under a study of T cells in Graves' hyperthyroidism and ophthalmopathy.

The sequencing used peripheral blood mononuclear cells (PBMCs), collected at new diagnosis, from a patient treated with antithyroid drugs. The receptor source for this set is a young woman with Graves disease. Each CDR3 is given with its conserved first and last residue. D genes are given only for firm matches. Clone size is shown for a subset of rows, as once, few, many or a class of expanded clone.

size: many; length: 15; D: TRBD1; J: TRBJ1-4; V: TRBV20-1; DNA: TGCAGTGCTAATGACAGGGGCCGCACTAATGAAAAACTGTTTTTT; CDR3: CSANDRGRTNEKLFF
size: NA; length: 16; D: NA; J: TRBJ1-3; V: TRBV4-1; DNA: TGCGCCAGCAGCCAAGGGCGTTCGAAAGTTGGAAACACCATATATTTT; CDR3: CASSQGRSKVGNTIYF
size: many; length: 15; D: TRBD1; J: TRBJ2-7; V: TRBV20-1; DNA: TGCAGTGCCACACCTAGGCAGGGGGTTTACTACGAGCAGTACTTC; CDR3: CSATPRQGVYYEQYF
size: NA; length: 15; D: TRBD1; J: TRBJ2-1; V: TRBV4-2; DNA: TGTGCCAGCAGCCATCCAGGACAGGGGTGGAATGAGCAGTTCTTC; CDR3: CASSHPGQGWNEQFF
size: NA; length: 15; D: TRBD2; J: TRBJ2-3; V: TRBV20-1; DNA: TGCAGTGCTAGAGTGGCTAGCGGGGGGAGGGATACGCAGTATTTT; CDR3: CSARVASGGRDTQYF
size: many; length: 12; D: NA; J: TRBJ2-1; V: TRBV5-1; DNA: TGCGCCAGCAGCTTGGGTGGGTTTGAGCAGTTCTTC; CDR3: CASSLGGFEQFF
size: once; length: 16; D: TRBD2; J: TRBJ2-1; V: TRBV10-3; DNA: TGTGCCATCAGGGGGTCACTAGCGGGTACCTCCTACGAGCAGTTCTTC; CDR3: CAIRGSLAGTSYEQFF
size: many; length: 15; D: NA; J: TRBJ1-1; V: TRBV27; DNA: TGTGCCAGCAGACCCCTCGGGGGGGCCGGCACTGAAGCTTTCTTT; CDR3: CASRPLGGAGTEAFF
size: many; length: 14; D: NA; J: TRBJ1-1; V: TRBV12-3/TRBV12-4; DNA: TGTGCCAGCAGTTTCCAGGGGCTGAACACTGAAGCTTTCTTT; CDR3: CASSFQGLNTEAFF
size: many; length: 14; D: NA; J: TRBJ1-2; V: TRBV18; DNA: TGTGCCAGCTCACCACCAGGACAGATGTATGGCTACACCTTC; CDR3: CASSPPGQMYGYTF
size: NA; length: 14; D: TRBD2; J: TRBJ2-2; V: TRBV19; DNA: TGTGCCAGTAGCAGACTAGCTGACACCGGGGAGCTGTTTTTT; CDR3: CASSRLADTGELFF
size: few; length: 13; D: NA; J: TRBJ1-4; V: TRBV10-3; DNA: TGTGCCATCAGTGAGACCCCCTCTGGACACCGATTTTTT; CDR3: CAISETPSGHRFF
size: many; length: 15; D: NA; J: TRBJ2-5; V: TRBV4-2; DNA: TGTGCCAGCAGCCGGTGGCGGGGGCAGCAAGAGACCCAGTACTTC; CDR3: CASSRWRGQQETQYF
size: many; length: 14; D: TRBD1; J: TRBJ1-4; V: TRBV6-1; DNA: TGTGCCAGCAACCCGGGACAGCCTAATGAAAAACTGTTTTTT; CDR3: CASNPGQPNEKLFF
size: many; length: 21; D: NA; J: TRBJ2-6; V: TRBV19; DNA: TGTGCCAGTAGTATAGGCTACTCCCTTTGGCGGGCGAACTCTGGGGCCAACGTCCTGACTTTC; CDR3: CASSIGYSLWRANSGANVLTF
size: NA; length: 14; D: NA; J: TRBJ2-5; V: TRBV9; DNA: TGTGCCAGCAGCGTAGCAGGGAACCAAGAGACCCAGTACTTC; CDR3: CASSVAGNQETQYF
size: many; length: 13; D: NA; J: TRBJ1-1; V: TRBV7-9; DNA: TGTGCCAGCAGCGGGACACGGAACACTGAAGCTTTCTTT; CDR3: CASSGTRNTEAFF
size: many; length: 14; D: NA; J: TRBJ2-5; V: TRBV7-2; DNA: TGTGCCAGCAGCCCCGGGACATTCCAAGAGACCCAGTACTTC; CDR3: CASSPGTFQETQYF
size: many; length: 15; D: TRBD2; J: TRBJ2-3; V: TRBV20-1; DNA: TGCAGTGCTCTTAAAAGCGGGGACAGCACAGATACGCAGTATTTT; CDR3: CSALKSGDSTDTQYF
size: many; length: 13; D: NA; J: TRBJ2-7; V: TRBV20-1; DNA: TGCAGTGCTAGAGCCCCCGACCCAGCCGAGCAGTACTTC; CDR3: CSARAPDPAEQYF
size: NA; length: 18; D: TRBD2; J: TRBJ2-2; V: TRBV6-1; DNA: TGTGCCAGCAGCTCCGGGACTAGCGGACTTAGCAACACCGGGGAGCTGTTTTTT; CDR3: CASSSGTSGLSNTGELFF
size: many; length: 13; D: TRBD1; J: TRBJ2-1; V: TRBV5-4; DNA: TGTGCCAGCAGCTTCAACAGGGGTGATGAGCAGTTCTTC; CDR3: CASSFNRGDEQFF
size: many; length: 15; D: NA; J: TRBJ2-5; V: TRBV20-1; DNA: TGCAGTGCTAGAGAGGGCGGGGGACAACAAGAGACCCAGTACTTC; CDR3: CSAREGGGQQETQYF
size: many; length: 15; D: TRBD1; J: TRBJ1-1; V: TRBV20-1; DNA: TGCAGTGCTCCAAAGATGGACAGGGCGAACACTGAAGCTTTCTTT; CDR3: CSAPKMDRANTEAFF
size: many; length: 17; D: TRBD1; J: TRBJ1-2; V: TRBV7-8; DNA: TGTGCCAGCAGCCTGTCCCGGGGGACAGAAATCGACTATGGCTACACCTTC; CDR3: CASSLSRGTEIDYGYTF
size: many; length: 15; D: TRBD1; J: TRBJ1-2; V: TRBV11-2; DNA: TGTGCCAGCAGCCACGGTGGACAGGGGCGTTCTGGCTACACCTTC; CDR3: CASSHGGQGRSGYTF
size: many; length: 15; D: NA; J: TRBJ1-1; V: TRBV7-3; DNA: TGTGCCAGCAGCTCTAATGGGGGCGCGGGCACTGAAGCTTTCTTT; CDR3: CASSSNGGAGTEAFF
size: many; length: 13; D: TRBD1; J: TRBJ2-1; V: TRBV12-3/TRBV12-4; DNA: TGTGCCTCCGACAGGGGGGACTACAATGAGCAGTTCTTC; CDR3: CASDRGDYNEQFF
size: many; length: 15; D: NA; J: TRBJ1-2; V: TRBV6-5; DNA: TGTGCCAGCAGTTACTTGTCGGGGACGAGGGATGGCTACACCTTC; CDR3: CASSYLSGTRDGYTF
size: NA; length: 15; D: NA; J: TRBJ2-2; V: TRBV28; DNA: TGTGCCAGCAGTTTTATGGGCTTTGGGACCGGGGAGCTGTTTTTT; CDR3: CASSFMGFGTGELFF
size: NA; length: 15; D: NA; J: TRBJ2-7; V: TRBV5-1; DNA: TGCGCCAGCAGCATTTCCGGGACACTCTCCTACGAGCAGTACTTC; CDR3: CASSISGTLSYEQYF
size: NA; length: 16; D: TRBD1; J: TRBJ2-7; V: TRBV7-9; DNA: TGTGCCAGCAGCTGCCAAGCAAGTGGGGACAGGGTAGAGCAGTACTTC; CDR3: CASSCQASGDRVEQYF
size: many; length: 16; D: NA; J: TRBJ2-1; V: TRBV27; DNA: TGTGCCAGCAGTTTTAGGGGGGGGACCCTATACAATGAGCAGTTCTTC; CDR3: CASSFRGGTLYNEQFF
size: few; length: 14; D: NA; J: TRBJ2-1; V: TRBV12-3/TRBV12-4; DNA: TGTGCCAGCAGTTTAGCGACCCTCTACAATGAGCAGTTCTTC; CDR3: CASSLATLYNEQFF
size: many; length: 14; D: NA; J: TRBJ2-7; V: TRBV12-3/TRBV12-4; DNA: TGTGCCAGCAGCAAATTAGGGCTGACCTACGAGCAGTACTTC; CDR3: CASSKLGLTYEQYF
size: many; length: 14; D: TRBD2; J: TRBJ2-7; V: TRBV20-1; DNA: TGCAGTGCACGGACTAGCGGGGGGGCCTACGAGCAGTACTTC; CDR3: CSARTSGGAYEQYF
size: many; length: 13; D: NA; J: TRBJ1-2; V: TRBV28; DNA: TGTGCCAGCAGCTTAACCGGGACGTATGGCTACACCTTC; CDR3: CASSLTGTYGYTF
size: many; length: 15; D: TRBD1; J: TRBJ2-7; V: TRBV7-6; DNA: TGTGCCAGCCTCCCGGACCAGGGGGCGTACCACGAGCAGTACTTC; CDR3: CASLPDQGAYHEQYF
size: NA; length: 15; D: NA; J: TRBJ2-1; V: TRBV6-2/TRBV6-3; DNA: TGTGCCAGCATCAAAAGCCGTGCAACGGACAATGAGCAGTTCTTC; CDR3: CASIKSRATDNEQFF
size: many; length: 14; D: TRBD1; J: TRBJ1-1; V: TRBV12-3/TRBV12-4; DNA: TGTGCCAGCAGTTTAAAGGGGGCCTTAGCTGAAGCTTTCTTT; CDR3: CASSLKGALAEAFF
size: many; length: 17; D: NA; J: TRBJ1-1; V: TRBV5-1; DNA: TGCGCCAGCTCCCCTACCCAGGGCAGGGTGAGGAACACTGAAGCTTTCTTT; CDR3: CASSPTQGRVRNTEAFF
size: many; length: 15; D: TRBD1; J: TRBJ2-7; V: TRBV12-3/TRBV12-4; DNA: TGTGCCAGCAGTTTCCGACAGGGTGTCTCCTACGAGCAGTACTTC; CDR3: CASSFRQGVSYEQYF
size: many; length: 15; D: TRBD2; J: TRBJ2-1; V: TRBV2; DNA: TGTGCCAGCAGTGAGGGACTAGCGGGGTTCAATGAGCAGTTCTTC; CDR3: CASSEGLAGFNEQFF
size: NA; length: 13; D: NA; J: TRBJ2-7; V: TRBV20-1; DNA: TGCAGTGCGTCCGGCGACAGTCAGTACGAGCAGTACTTC; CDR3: CSASGDSQYEQYF
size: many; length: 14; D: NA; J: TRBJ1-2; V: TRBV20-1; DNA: TGCAGTGCTACTAGGTTGGCAGCTCCCGGAGGCTACACCTTC; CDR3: CSATRLAAPGGYTF
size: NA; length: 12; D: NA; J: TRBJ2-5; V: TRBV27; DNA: TGTGCCAGCAGACCCCCGCGGGAGACCCAGTACTTC; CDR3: CASRPPRETQYF
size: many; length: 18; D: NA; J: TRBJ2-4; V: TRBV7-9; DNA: TGTGTCGTAACCCCGCAGAATGAGTACTTAGCTTACGAAAACATTCAGTACTTC; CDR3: CVVTPQNEYLAYENIQYF
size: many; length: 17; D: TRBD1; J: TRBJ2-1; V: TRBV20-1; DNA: TGCAGTGCTAGAGATTCCCCGACAGGGAGCTCCTACAATGAGCAGTTCTTC; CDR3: CSARDSPTGSSYNEQFF
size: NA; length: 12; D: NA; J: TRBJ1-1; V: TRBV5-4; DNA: TGTGCCAGCAGCTTCCGACGGACTGAAGCTTTCTTT; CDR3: CASSFRRTEAFF
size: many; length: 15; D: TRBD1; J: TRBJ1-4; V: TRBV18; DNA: TGTGCCAGCTCACCGCCGGACAGGGAGAGTGAAAAACTGTTTTTT; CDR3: CASSPPDRESEKLFF
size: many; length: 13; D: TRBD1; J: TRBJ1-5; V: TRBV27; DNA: TGTGCCAGCAGTTGGACAGGGACTCAGCCCCAGCATTTT; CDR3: CASSWTGTQPQHF
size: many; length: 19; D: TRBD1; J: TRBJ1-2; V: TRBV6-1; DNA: TGTGCCAGCAGACAACCTTTGACGGGACAGGGGGAGATAAACTATGGCTACACCTTC; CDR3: CASRQPLTGQGEINYGYTF
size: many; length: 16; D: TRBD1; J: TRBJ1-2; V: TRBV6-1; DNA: TGTGCCAGCAGGGGGGGGGACAGCACCCCGGGCCGCGGCTACACCTTC; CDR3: CASRGGDSTPGRGYTF
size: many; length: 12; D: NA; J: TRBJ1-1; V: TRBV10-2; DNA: TGCGCCACCGGGTCTGGGGACACTGAAGCTTTCTTT; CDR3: CATGSGDTEAFF